These 26 T cell receptor beta chains were sequenced from one sample in a study of OX40 agonist ivuxolimab in advanced cancers. Profiled with immunoSEQ multiplex PCR; TCRdb holds only in-frame clones, not every one. This sample has 50,000 to 75,000 clones, with just over 85% found just once. This specimen consisted of CD4+ or CD8+ T cells sorted from blood, obtained in a trial of the OX40 agonist ivuxolimab. All receptors derive from an adult with an advanced solid tumor such as melanoma, head and neck, liver or kidney cancer.

The CDR3 sequence: CASSSPGSSSTDTQYF. The CDR3 coding sequence is TGTGCCAGCAGTTCACCCGGCTCGTCTAGCACAGATACGCAGTATTTT. The rearrangement links TRBV28 to TRBJ2-3; D is unresolved. Trimming shortened V by 4 bases and J by 0 bases, and 14 bases separated the two germline ends. The CDR3 spans 16 residues. Germline assignment: CDR1 MDHEN and CDR2 SYDVKM.

The CDR3 region is CASSLGGFSGNTIYF. The DNA of the CDR3 is TGTGCCAGCAGCTTAGGAGGGTTCTCTGGAAACACCATATATTTT. The chain recombines TRBV7-6 with TRBJ1-3; D remains unclear. CDR3 size: 15 residues. V was clipped by 1 base and J by 0 bases, with 7 bases between them. From germline, CDR1 is SGHVS and CDR2 FNYEAQ.

The V call is TRBV5-4, the J call TRBJ1-2; D might be TRBD1 (6 bases). CDR1 and CDR2 (germline): SGHNT, YYREEE (reference sequence). V gave up 4 bases and J gave up 13 bases, with 17 bases separating them. The CDR3 totals 12 residues. The CDR3: CASSGPGTPSTF. Written as DNA, the CDR3 is TGTGCCAGCAGCGGTCCCGGGACACCTTCCACCTTC.

In its sample, this clone was seen a few times. The chain recombines TRBV6-5 with TRBJ1-2; 9 nucleotides line up with TRBD1. J gave up 6 bases and V 5 bases, and 7 bases lay outside the gene matches. The germline V gene encodes CDR1 MNHEY and CDR2 SVGAGI. The CDR3 spans 14 residues. This CDR3 reads CASSPRQGGNGYTF. The CDR3 bases are TGTGCCAGCAGTCCCCGACAGGGGGGAAATGGCTACACCTTC.

The J gene is TRBJ2-5, the V gene TRBV19, with 10 bases fitting TRBD2. V shed 3 bases, J shed 5 bases, and the junction held 3 bases outside the gene matches. The germline V gene encodes CDR1 LNHDA and CDR2 SQIVND (reference sequence). There are 14 residues in the CDR3. The CDR3 sequence is CASSMLAGDETQYF. In nucleotides, the CDR3 is TGTGCCAGTAGTATGCTAGCGGGAGACGAGACCCAGTACTTC.

CDR3 amino acids: CASSLRRGPGDTQYF. In DNA form, the CDR3 reads TGTGCCAGCAGCTTAAGACGGGGGCCGGGGGATACGCAGTATTTT. The V gene is TRBV11-1, the J gene TRBJ2-3; D may correspond to TRBD1 or TRBD2 (6 bases each). This CDR3 spans 15 amino acids. Germline CDR1 SGHAT, CDR2 FQDESV (reference sequence). Deletions cut 2 bases from V and 6 bases from J, with 15 bases between.

The rearrangement joins TRBV10-2 to TRBJ1-3; 7 bases map to TRBD1. Germline assignment: CDR1 WSHSY and CDR2 SAAADI. After removal of 7 bases from V and 1 base from J, the junction contained 16 bases not matched to a gene. This CDR3 contains 18 residues. The DNA for the CDR3 is TGCGCCAGCACCACCGGGGCAGGGGGAACGGTGTCTGGAAACACCATATATTTT. This sequence encodes CASTTGAGGTVSGNTIYF.

The rearrangement joins TRBV19 to TRBJ1-3, with D hard to call. CDR1 is LNHDA, CDR2 SQIVND, per germline (reference sequence). This CDR3 spans 16 amino acids. Trimming took off 5 bases at V and 0 bases at J, with 14 bases between the two ends. The CDR3 reads CASSQDLGISGNTIYF. The CDR3 nucleotides read TGTGCCAGTAGTCAAGACCTGGGTATCTCTGGAAACACCATATATTTT.

The chain links TRBV6-1 to TRBJ1-2; 7 bases are shared with TRBD1. Trimming took 5 bases from V and 2 from J; bases not matched to a gene: 8. The CDR3 extends over 15 amino acids. In germline, CDR1 is MNHNS, CDR2 SASEGT. For the CDR3, the DNA is TGTGCCAGCAGTCCCGTGACAGGGAACAACTATGGCTACACCTTC. Amino acids: CASSPVTGNNYGYTF.

The rearrangement links TRBV18 to TRBJ2-1, with 10 bases fitting TRBD2. The CDR3 consists of 12 residues. Trimming took 8 bases from V and 9 from J; bases not matched to a gene: 4. Germline values: CDR1 KGHSH, CDR2 LQKENI. CDR3 sequence reads: CASASGRGEQFF. CDR3 bases: TGTGCCAGCGCTAGCGGGAGAGGTGAGCAGTTCTTC.

V and J are TRBV30 and TRBJ2-5; the D gene is possibly TRBD2 (5 bases). V lost 3 bases and J 1 base, leaving 6 bases between the germline ends. CDR3 length equals 12 residues. From germline, CDR1 is GTSNPN and CDR2 SVGIG (reference sequence). The CDR3 region has the DNA TGTGCCTGGAGCGGGGTCCAAGAGACCCAGTACTTC. Encoded protein: CAWSGVQETQYF.

This chain links TRBV5-4 with TRBJ2-7; 11 bases fit TRBD1. V lost 4 bases to trimming and J lost 5 bases; unmatched junction nucleotides: 2. This CDR3 comprises 13 residues. CDR1 SGHNT and CDR2 YYREEE come from the germline V gene (reference sequence). The CDR3 loop is CASSQGQGDEQYF. Here the CDR3 DNA reads TGTGCCAGCAGCCAGGGACAGGGGGACGAGCAGTACTTC.

The chain uses TRBV2 and TRBJ1-1; 7 nucleotides match TRBD1. The CDR3 sequence is 13 residues long. Germline CDR1 is SNHLY and CDR2 is FYNNEI. Trimming cost V 5 bases and J 2 bases; bases outside gene matches: 2. The CDR3 is CASSTGVNTEAFF. DNA for the CDR3: TGTGCCAGCAGTACAGGGGTTAACACTGAAGCTTTCTTT.

The rearrangement links TRBV11-2 to TRBJ2-1, with TRBD2 matching over 8 bases. CDR1 is SGHAT, CDR2 FQNNGV, per germline. The CDR3 totals 14 residues. The J segment lost 4 bases and the V segment lost 5 bases, leaving 4 bases of the junction unmatched. As DNA, the CDR3 is TGTGCCAGCAGCCGACTAGCGTATTACAATGAGCAGTTCTTC. Translation: CASSRLAYYNEQFF.

This chain joins TRBV20-1 and TRBJ1-2, with a tentative D call TRBD1 (6 bases). The germline V gene has CDR1 DFQATT and CDR2 SNEGSKA (reference sequence). The length of the CDR3 is 11 residues. The V end lost 6 bases, the J end lost 5 bases, and 10 bases lay between the germline ends. DNA for the CDR3: TGCAGTGCCCAGGGGAATTATGGCTACACCTTC. Translating it yields CSAQGNYGYTF.

The V and J genes are TRBV2 and TRBJ1-5; 7 nucleotides line up with TRBD1. This CDR3 is 13 amino acids long. Germline CDR1 is SNHLY and CDR2 is FYNNEI. V dropped 7 bases and J dropped 6; count of bases not matched to a gene: 6. The chain's CDR3 is CASTGTEGQPQHF. Written as DNA, the CDR3 is TGTGCCAGCACCGGGACAGAGGGTCAGCCCCAGCATTTT.

This chain links TRBV21-1 with TRBJ2-7. TRBV21-1 is described as a pseudogene. The length of the CDR3 is 12 residues. This CDR3 reads CASNGRKYEQYF. CDR3 DNA: TGTGCCAGCAATGGACGGAAATACGAGCAGTACTTC.

V gene TRBV5-4 combines with J gene TRBJ2-6; the D gene is possibly TRBD1 (5 bases). The CDR3 runs to 14 residues. V was clipped by 6 bases and J by 2 bases, with 9 bases between them. Per germline, CDR1 SGHNT and CDR2 YYREEE (reference sequence). CDR3 sequence (DNA): TGTGCCAGCAATGACAGAGCTGGGGCCAACGTCCTGACTTTC. It is translated as CASNDRAGANVLTF.

The V gene is TRBV19, the J gene TRBJ2-1; 16 bases are shared with TRBD2. The CDR3 consists of 14 residues. Germline V gives CDR1 LNHDA, CDR2 SQIVND (reference sequence). J lost 9 bases, V lost 7 bases, and 3 bases had no gene match. The CDR3 here is CASMGLAGGPEQFF. DNA of the CDR3: TGTGCCAGTATGGGACTAGCGGGAGGGCCTGAGCAGTTCTTC.

This clone was seen more than once but under ten times. The rearrangement uses TRBV6-1 and TRBJ1-5; no clear D gene. Trimming pared 3 bases from V and 0 bases from J, leaving 3 bases between. This CDR3 spans 13 amino acids. Germline loops: CDR1 MNHNS, CDR2 SASEGT. The CDR3 nucleotides read TGTGCCAGCAGTGAGATTAGCAATCAGCCCCAGCATTTT. It encodes CASSEISNQPQHF.

The V call is TRBV4-2, the J call TRBJ1-4, with TRBD1 matching 7 bases. The ends lost 5 bases at V and 6 bases at J; junction bases unmatched: 9. The CDR3 contains 15 residues. Germline lookup yields CDR1 LGHNA and CDR2 YNFKEQ. As DNA, the CDR3 is TGTGCCAGCAGCAGCAACAGGGGTATTGATGAAAAACTGTTTTTT. Its protein is CASSSNRGIDEKLFF.

The rearrangement joins TRBV4-1 to TRBJ2-5, with 7 bases matching TRBD1. V lost 0 bases to trimming and J lost 5 bases; unmatched junction nucleotides: 6. The germline CDR1 and CDR2 sequences are MGHRA and YSYEKL. The CDR3 contains 15 residues. The CDR3 here is CASSQEQQGWETQYF. DNA for the CDR3: TGCGCCAGCAGCCAAGAACAACAGGGGTGGGAGACCCAGTACTTC.

The chain links TRBV28 to TRBJ1-1, with D unclear. Trimming shortened V by 4 bases and J by 3 bases, and 12 bases separated the two germline ends. CDR1 MDHEN and CDR2 SYDVKM come from the germline V gene. The CDR3 is made up of 14 amino acids. DNA of the CDR3: TGTGCCAGCAGTTCCCGCCGAGCTCACACTGAAGCTTTCTTT. Its translation: CASSSRRAHTEAFF.

The chain employs TRBV6-1 and TRBJ2-2; D is possibly TRBD1 (5 bases). The CDR3 consists of 14 residues. Trimming pared 4 bases from V and 8 bases from J, leaving 14 bases between. Germline V gives CDR1 MNHNS, CDR2 SASEGT. CDR3 nucleotides: TGTGCCAGCAGTGTGACCAGGGTCGGGGGGGAGCTGTTTTTT. This sequence encodes CASSVTRVGGELFF.

This chain uses TRBV28 with TRBJ2-7; TRBD2 matches 10 bases. The CDR3 is 14 residues long. CDR1 is MDHEN and CDR2 is SYDVKM in the germline V gene. V was clipped by 6 bases and J by 5 bases; unmatched bases: 7. The CDR3 protein is CASRPGLAVHEQYF. The CDR3 bases are TGTGCCAGCAGGCCAGGACTAGCGGTCCACGAGCAGTACTTC.

V and J are TRBV10-2 and TRBJ2-3; no firm D call. Germline CDR1 reads WSHSY; CDR2 reads SAAADI. CDR3 length equals 15 residues. Between the trimmed V and J ends, which lost 6 bases and 8 bases, there was a span of 21 bases. CDR3 nucleotide sequence: TGCGCCAGCAGCCCTCGACCCGGAACGACCGGTACGCAGTATTTT. It encodes CASSPRPGTTGTQYF.